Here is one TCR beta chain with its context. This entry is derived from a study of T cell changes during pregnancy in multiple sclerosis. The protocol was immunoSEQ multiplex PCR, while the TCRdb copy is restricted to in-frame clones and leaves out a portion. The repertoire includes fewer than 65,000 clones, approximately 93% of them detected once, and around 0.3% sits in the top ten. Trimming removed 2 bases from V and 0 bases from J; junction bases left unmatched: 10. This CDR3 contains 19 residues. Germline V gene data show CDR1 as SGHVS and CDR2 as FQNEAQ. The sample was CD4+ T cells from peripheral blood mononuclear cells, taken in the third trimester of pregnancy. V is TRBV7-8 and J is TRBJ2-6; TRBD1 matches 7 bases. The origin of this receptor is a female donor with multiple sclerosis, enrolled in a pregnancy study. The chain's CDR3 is CASSLLRDSLRSGANVLTF. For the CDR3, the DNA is TGTGCCAGCAGCTTACTCCGGGACAGCCTCCGCTCTGGGGCCAACGTCCTGACTTTC.